The 9 T cell receptor beta chains below were found in one sample sequenced in a study of early T cells in non-severe SARS-CoV-2 infection. TCRdb re-called the 5' RACE reads through MiXCR, storing one row per CDR3 protein. The sample has tens of thousands of distinct CDR3 sequences, about 4.5% seen once. Material: whole blood. The receptors originated from an adult who was a healthcare worker with PCR-confirmed SARS-CoV-2 infection or an uninfected control (not recorded which).

Many counts were recorded for this clonotype. CDR3 coding DNA: TGTGCCAGCAGCTTAACGGCTGCAACTAATGAAAAACTGTTTTTT. Amino acid sequence: CASSLTAATNEKLFF. The chain combines TRBV7-9 with TRBJ1-4, with unresolved D. The CDR3 runs to 15 residues. Per germline, CDR1 SEHNR and CDR2 FQNEAQ (reference sequence). Deletions cut 2 bases from V and 0 bases from J, with 7 bases between.

This clonotype was detected ten times or more. This chain connects TRBV18 to TRBJ2-1, with a weak D call TRBD2 (6 bases). The CDR3 loop spans 16 amino acids. The germline V gene encodes CDR1 KGHSH and CDR2 LQKENI. The V gene lost 1 base and the J gene lost 3 bases, with 13 bases spanning the gap. The CDR3 coding sequence is TGTGCCAGCTCACCACTAGGGACGGGGGACTACAATGAGCAGTTCTTC. Its translation: CASSPLGTGDYNEQFF.

This clonotype was recorded at least ten times. The CDR3 region is CASSQDRWGNYGYTF. In DNA, the CDR3 is TGCGCCAGCAGCCAAGACCGTTGGGGAAACTATGGCTACACCTTC. V and J are TRBV4-1 and TRBJ1-2; no definite D call. V was cut by 0 bases and J by 2 bases, with 10 bases left in between. The CDR3 contains 15 residues. Germline CDR1 and CDR2: MGHRA and YSYEKL.

The chain joins TRBV24-1 to TRBJ2-3, with TRBD1 as a possible D gene (5 bases). Trimming pared 1 base from V and 6 bases from J, leaving 13 bases between. Germline V CDR1 and CDR2: KGHDR, SFDVKD. The CDR3 runs 15 residues. The CDR3 protein is CATSDFTGAADTQYF. In nucleotides, the CDR3 is TGTGCCACCAGTGATTTCACTGGGGCCGCGGATACGCAGTATTTT.

There are many counts of this clonotype. This chain links TRBV6-1 with TRBJ2-7, with D perhaps being TRBD1 or TRBD2 (5 bases each). Per the germline V gene, CDR1 is MNHNS and CDR2 is SASEGT. This CDR3 is built from 14 residues. The V end was cut by 6 bases, the J end by 2 bases, with 14 bases between. Here the CDR3 DNA reads TGTGCCAGCAGCCTCGGGACCCATGCCTACGAGCAGTACTTC. It translates to CASSLGTHAYEQYF.

There are a few counts of this clonotype. The rearrangement joins TRBV28 to TRBJ2-4; D may be TRBD1 (5 bases). The V end lost 2 bases, the J end lost 7 bases, and 9 bases lay between the germline ends. The CDR3 covers 13 residues. Germline V lookup: CDR1 MDHEN, CDR2 SYDVKM. DNA of the CDR3: TGTGCCAGCAGTTTAGAAAAGGGGAACATTCAGTACTTC. Translated, it gives CASSLEKGNIQYF.

In its sample, this clonotype was seen many times. V is TRBV7-9 and J is TRBJ1-3; unclear D gene. CDR1 is SEHNR, CDR2 FQNEAQ, per germline (reference sequence). The CDR3 is made up of 18 amino acids. Trimming left V 7 bases short and J 0 bases short, with 22 bases between. The CDR3 DNA sequence: TGTGCCAGCACCATGTCCCGCGGCTGGTTAAACTCTGGAAACACCATATATTTT. Encoded protein: CASTMSRGWLNSGNTIYF.

The chain is built from TRBV2 and TRBJ2-7; TRBD2 matches at 9 bases. The CDR3 spans 15 residues. Germline CDR1 and CDR2: SNHLY and FYNNEI. The V and J ends lost 2 bases and 4 bases, in that order; junction bases with no gene match: 6. CDR3 sequence (DNA): TGTGCCAGCAGTGAATGGGTAGCGGGGGAATACGAGCAGTACTTC. It codes for CASSEWVAGEYEQYF.

This clonotype is medium-sized in the sample. DNA for the CDR3: TGTGCCAGCAGTCCCAGGGGATTCTTCAATGAGCAGTTCTTC. It codes for CASSPRGFFNEQFF. V is TRBV28 and J is TRBJ2-1; possibly TRBD1 for D (6 bases). The length of the CDR3 is 14 residues. V gave up 5 bases and J gave up 6 bases, with 14 bases separating them. The germline V gene has CDR1 MDHEN and CDR2 SYDVKM.